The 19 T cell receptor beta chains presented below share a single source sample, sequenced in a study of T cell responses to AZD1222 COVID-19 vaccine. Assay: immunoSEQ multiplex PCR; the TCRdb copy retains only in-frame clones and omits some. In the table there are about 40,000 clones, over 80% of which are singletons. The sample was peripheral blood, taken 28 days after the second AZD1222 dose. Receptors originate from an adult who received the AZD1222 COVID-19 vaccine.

CDR3 sequence (DNA): TGTGCCAGCAGTTTAGAAGGACAGGTATACAATGAGCAGTTCTTC. Translation gives CASSLEGQVYNEQFF. This sequence joins TRBV27 and TRBJ2-1, with 7 bases lining up with TRBD1. This CDR3 comprises 15 residues. In germline, CDR1 is MNHEY, CDR2 SMNVEV (reference sequence). The J segment lost 4 bases and the V segment lost 2 bases, leaving 5 bases of the junction unmatched.

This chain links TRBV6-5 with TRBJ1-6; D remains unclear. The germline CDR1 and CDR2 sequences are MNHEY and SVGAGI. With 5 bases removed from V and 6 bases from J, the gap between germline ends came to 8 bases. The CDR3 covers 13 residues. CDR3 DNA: TGTGCCAGCAGTAGCAGAATTAATTCACCCCTCCACTTT. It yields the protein CASSSRINSPLHF.

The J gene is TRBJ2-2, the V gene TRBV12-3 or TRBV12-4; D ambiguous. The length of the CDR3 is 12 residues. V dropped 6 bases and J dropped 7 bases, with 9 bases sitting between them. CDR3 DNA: TGTGCCAGCAGCCTTACGGTCGGGGAGCTGTTTTTT. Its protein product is CASSLTVGELFF.

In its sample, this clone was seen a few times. The CDR3 is CAIRPDRGGYGYTF. CDR3 nucleotides: TGTGCCATCAGGCCGGACAGGGGAGGCTATGGCTACACCTTC. This chain connects TRBV10-3 to TRBJ1-2; 9 bases are a match to TRBD1. Losses at the gene ends were 6 bases for V and 4 bases for J; bases not matched to a gene: 6. Germline CDR1 and CDR2: ENHRY and SYGVKD. The length of the CDR3 is 14 residues.

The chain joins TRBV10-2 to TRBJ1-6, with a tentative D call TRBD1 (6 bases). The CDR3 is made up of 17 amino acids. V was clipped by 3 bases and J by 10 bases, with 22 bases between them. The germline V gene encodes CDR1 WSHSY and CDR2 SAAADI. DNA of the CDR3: TGCGCCAGCAGTGACGGGATTTGGGGGGCAAACAGGTCACCCCTCCACTTT. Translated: CASSDGIWGANRSPLHF.

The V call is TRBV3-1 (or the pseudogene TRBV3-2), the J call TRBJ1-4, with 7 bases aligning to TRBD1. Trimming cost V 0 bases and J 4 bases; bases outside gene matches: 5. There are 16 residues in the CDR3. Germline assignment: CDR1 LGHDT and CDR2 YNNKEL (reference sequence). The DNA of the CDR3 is TGTGCCAGCAGCCAAGATAGGGGGACAGTTAATGAAAAACTGTTTTTT. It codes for CASSQDRGTVNEKLFF.

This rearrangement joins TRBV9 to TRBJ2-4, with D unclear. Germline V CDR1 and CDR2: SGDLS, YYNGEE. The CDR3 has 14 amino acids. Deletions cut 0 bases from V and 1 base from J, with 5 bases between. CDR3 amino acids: CASSVDYAKNIQYF. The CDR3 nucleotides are TGTGCCAGCAGCGTAGATTATGCCAAAAACATTCAGTACTTC.

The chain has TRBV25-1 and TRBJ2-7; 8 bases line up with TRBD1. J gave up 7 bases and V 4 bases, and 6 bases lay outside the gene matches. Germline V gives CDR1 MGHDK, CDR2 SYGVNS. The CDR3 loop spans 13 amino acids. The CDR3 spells CASSAGQGREQYF. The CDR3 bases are TGTGCCAGCAGTGCCGGACAGGGTCGGGAGCAGTACTTC.

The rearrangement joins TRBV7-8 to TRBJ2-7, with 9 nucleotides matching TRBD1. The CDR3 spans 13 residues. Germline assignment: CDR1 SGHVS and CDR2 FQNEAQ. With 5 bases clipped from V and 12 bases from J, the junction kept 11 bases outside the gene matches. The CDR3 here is CASSKEDGTGRYF. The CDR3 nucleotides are TGTGCCAGCAGCAAAGAGGATGGGACAGGGAGGTACTTC.

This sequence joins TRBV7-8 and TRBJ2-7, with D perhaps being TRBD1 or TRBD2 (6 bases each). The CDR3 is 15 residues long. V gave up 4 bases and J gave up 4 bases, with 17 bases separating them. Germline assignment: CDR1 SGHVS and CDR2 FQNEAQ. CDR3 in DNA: TGTGCCAGCAGCTCCGGACACTCGGGGGCTTACGAGCAGTACTTC. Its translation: CASSSGHSGAYEQYF.

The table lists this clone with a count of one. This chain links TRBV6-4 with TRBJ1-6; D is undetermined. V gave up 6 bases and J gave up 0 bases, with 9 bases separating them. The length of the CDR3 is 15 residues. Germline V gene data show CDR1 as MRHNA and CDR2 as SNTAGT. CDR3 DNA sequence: TGTGCCAGCAGGGTGGAGAGCTCCTATAATTCACCCCTCCACTTT. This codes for CASRVESSYNSPLHF.

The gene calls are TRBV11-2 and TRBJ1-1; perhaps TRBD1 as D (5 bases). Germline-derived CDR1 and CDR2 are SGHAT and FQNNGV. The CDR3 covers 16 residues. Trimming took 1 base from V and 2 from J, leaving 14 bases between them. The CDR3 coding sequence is TGTGCCAGCAGCTTAGCCTCGGGGCCCTATAACACTGAAGCTTTCTTT. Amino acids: CASSLASGPYNTEAFF.

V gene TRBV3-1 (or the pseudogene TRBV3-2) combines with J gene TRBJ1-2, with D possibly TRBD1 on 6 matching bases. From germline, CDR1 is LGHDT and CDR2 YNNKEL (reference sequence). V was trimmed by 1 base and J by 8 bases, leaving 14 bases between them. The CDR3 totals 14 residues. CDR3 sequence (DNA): TGTGCCAGCAGCCAAGGGGGGCGGTCGGGAGGCTACACCTTC. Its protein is CASSQGGRSGGYTF.

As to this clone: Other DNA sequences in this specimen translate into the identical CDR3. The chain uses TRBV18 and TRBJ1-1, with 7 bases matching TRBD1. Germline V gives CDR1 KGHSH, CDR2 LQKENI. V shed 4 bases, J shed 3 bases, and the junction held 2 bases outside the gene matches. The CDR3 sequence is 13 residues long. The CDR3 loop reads CASSRDRDTEAFF. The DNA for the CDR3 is TGTGCCAGCTCACGTGACAGGGACACTGAAGCTTTCTTT.

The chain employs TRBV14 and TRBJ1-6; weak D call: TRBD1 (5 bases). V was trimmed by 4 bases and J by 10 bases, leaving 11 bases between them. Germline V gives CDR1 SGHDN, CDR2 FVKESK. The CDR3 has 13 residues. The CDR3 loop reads CASSLTGQSPLHF. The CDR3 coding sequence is TGTGCCAGCAGCCTTACAGGCCAGTCACCCCTCCACTTT.

The DNA for the CDR3 is TGTGCCAGTAGTATCATGGCTAGCGGGGTTAACACAGATACGCAGTATTTT. It yields the protein CASSIMASGVNTDTQYF. The rearrangement links TRBV19 to TRBJ2-3; 9 nucleotides match TRBD2. The ends lost 3 bases at V and 2 bases at J; junction bases unmatched: 9. CDR3 length: 17 amino acids. Germline V lookup: CDR1 LNHDA, CDR2 SQIVND (reference sequence). Together with reference TRBV19 and TRBJ2-3, the CDR3 gives the full variable domain: DGGITQSPKYLFRKEGQNVTLSCEQNLNHDAMYWYRQDPGQGLRLIYYSQIVNDFQKGDIAEGYSVSREKKESFPLTVTSAQKNPTAFYLCASSIMASGVNTDTQYFGPGTRLTVL.

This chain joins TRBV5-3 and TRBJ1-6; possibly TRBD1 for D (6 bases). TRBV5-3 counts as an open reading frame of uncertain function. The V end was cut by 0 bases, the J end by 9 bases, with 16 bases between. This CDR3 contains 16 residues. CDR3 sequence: CARSLDGGLGSSPLHF. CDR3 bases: TGTGCCAGAAGCTTGGATGGGGGGCTAGGTAGTTCACCCCTCCACTTT.

The CDR3: CATQASLPRNYGYTF. CDR3 in DNA: TGTGCCACACAGGCATCCCTACCTCGCAACTATGGCTACACCTTC. V is TRBV10-3 and J is TRBJ1-2; D is possibly TRBD1 (5 bases). Per the germline V gene, CDR1 is ENHRY and CDR2 is SYGVKD. The CDR3 has 15 residues. Trimming stripped 10 bases from V and 2 bases from J, with 20 bases between.

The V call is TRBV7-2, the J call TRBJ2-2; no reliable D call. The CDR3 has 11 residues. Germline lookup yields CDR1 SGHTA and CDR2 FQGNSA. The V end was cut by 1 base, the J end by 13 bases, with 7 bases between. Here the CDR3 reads CASSLGGGLFF. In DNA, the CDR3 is TGTGCCAGCAGCTTAGGGGGTGGGCTGTTTTTT. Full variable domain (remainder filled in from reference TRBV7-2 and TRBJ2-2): GAGVSQSPSNKVTEKGKDVELRCDPISGHTALYWYRQSLGQGLEFLIYFQGNSAPDKSGLPSDRFSAERTGGSVSTLTIQRTQQEDSAVYLCASSLGGGLFFGEGSRLTVL.